These 9 T cell receptor beta chains came from one sample sequenced in a study of response to subunit inactivated influenza vaccine. TCRdb re-called the RT-PCR reads with MiXCR, one entry per CDR3 protein. The table has hundreds of thousands of distinct CDR3 sequences, 15% to 20% seen once. Sequences were derived from CD4+ T cells sorted from PBMCs, sampled roughly 24 months after vaccination. The receptors were gathered from a man between 50 and 69 years old who received an inactivated influenza vaccine.

The chain has TRBV6-2 or TRBV6-3 and TRBJ2-6, with D perhaps TRBD1 or TRBD2 (5 bases each). Germline CDR1 MNHEY, CDR2 SVGEGT. Trimming stripped 6 bases from V and 8 bases from J, with 11 bases between. The CDR3 totals 13 residues. The CDR3 DNA reads as TGTGCCAGCAGAACCGGGGCCTCCAACGTCCTGACTTTC. Translated: CASRTGASNVLTF.

This clonotype was seen more than once but under ten times. The chain is built from TRBV11-3 and TRBJ2-2, with D unresolved. The V gene's germline CDR1 is SGHNT and CDR2 YENEEA. Trimming removed 5 bases from V and 0 bases from J, with 10 bases in between. The CDR3 totals 15 residues. The CDR3, as DNA: TGTGCCAGCAGCCTGGACGGCGCGAACACCGGGGAGCTGTTTTTT. Encoded protein: CASSLDGANTGELFF.

The chain recombines TRBV18 with TRBJ1-6; the D gene is possibly TRBD1 (6 bases). The CDR3 totals 14 residues. Trimming stripped 6 bases from V and 7 bases from J, with 13 bases between. Germline V gives CDR1 KGHSH, CDR2 LQKENI. CDR3 DNA: TGTGCCAGCTCGCTTAACAGGGAAAATTCACCCCTCCACTTT. Its translation is CASSLNRENSPLHF.

This clonotype was found a few times. V usage is TRBV20-1 and J usage is TRBJ1-6; the D gene is possibly TRBD1 (5 bases). The CDR3 covers 15 residues. V lost 1 base and J 5 bases, leaving 12 bases between the germline ends. CDR1 and CDR2 from the germline V gene are DFQATT and SNEGSKA (reference sequence). The CDR3 sequence: CSARVGRGNNSPLHF. Here the CDR3 DNA reads TGCAGTGCTAGAGTGGGACGGGGAAATAATTCACCCCTCCACTTT.

The CDR3 sequence is CASRKTGENYEQYF. In DNA form, the CDR3 reads TGTGCCAGCAGGAAGACAGGTGAAAACTACGAGCAGTACTTC. The chain carries TRBV7-8 and TRBJ2-7, with a weak D call TRBD1 (6 bases). CDR3 length equals 14 residues. Germline V gene data show CDR1 as SGHVS and CDR2 as FQNEAQ. V was pared by 6 bases and J by 3 bases, with 15 bases between. Full variable domain (remainder filled in from reference TRBV7-8 and TRBJ2-7): GAGVSQSPRYKVAKRGQDVALRCDPISGHVSLFWYQQALGQGPEFLTYFQNEAQLDKSGLPSDRFFAERPEGSVSTLKIQRTQQEDSAVYLCASRKTGENYEQYFGPGTRLTVT.

The chain uses TRBV10-3 and TRBJ1-3; 7 nucleotides align to TRBD1. Germline V gene data show CDR1 as ENHRY and CDR2 as SYGVKD. The CDR3 has 14 amino acids. Losses at the gene ends were 5 bases for V and 8 bases for J; bases not matched to a gene: 9. CDR3 in amino acids: CAISSDRSGYTIYF. DNA for the CDR3: TGTGCCATCAGTTCGGACAGGTCCGGGTACACCATATATTTT.

This chain uses TRBV6-1 with TRBJ1-4, with no clear D. CDR1 and CDR2 from the germline V gene are MNHNS and SASEGT. Trimming took off 5 bases at V and 1 base at J, with 11 bases between the two ends. This CDR3 comprises 15 residues. The CDR3 nucleotides are TGTGCCAGCAGTCCCCGGGCAGGAACTAATGAAAAACTGTTTTTT. Residues: CASSPRAGTNEKLFF.

The sample holds a few counts of this clonotype. The V gene is TRBV4-2, the J gene TRBJ1-4; tentative D call: TRBD1 (5 bases). Germline V gene sequence: CDR1 LGHNA, CDR2 YNFKEQ. The CDR3 contains 16 residues. Trimming left V 4 bases short and J 7 bases short, with 19 bases between. In DNA, the CDR3 is TGTGCCAGCAGCCCAGAAGTCCAGGGCGGCGGTGAAAAACTGTTTTTT. This encodes CASSPEVQGGGEKLFF.

This clonotype was observed many times. The chain combines TRBV29-1 with TRBJ1-2; maybe TRBD1 (6 bases). The CDR3 runs 12 residues. V was pared by 3 bases and J by 5 bases, with 10 bases between. Per germline, CDR1 SQVTM and CDR2 ANQGSEA. In nucleotides, the CDR3 is TGCAGCGTTGAGGACAGAGGGTATGGCTACACCTTC. Protein product: CSVEDRGYGYTF.